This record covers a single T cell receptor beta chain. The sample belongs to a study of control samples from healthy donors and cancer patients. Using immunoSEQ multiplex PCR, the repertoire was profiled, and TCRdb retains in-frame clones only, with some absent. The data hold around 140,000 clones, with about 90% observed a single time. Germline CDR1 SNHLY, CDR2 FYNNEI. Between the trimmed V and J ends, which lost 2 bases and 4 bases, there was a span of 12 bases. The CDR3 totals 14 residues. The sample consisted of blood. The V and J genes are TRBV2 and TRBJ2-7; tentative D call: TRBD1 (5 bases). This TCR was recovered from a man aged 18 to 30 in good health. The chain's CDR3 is CASSEKGLVYEQYF. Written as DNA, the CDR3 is TGTGCCAGCAGTGAAAAGGGGTTAGTTTACGAGCAGTACTTC.